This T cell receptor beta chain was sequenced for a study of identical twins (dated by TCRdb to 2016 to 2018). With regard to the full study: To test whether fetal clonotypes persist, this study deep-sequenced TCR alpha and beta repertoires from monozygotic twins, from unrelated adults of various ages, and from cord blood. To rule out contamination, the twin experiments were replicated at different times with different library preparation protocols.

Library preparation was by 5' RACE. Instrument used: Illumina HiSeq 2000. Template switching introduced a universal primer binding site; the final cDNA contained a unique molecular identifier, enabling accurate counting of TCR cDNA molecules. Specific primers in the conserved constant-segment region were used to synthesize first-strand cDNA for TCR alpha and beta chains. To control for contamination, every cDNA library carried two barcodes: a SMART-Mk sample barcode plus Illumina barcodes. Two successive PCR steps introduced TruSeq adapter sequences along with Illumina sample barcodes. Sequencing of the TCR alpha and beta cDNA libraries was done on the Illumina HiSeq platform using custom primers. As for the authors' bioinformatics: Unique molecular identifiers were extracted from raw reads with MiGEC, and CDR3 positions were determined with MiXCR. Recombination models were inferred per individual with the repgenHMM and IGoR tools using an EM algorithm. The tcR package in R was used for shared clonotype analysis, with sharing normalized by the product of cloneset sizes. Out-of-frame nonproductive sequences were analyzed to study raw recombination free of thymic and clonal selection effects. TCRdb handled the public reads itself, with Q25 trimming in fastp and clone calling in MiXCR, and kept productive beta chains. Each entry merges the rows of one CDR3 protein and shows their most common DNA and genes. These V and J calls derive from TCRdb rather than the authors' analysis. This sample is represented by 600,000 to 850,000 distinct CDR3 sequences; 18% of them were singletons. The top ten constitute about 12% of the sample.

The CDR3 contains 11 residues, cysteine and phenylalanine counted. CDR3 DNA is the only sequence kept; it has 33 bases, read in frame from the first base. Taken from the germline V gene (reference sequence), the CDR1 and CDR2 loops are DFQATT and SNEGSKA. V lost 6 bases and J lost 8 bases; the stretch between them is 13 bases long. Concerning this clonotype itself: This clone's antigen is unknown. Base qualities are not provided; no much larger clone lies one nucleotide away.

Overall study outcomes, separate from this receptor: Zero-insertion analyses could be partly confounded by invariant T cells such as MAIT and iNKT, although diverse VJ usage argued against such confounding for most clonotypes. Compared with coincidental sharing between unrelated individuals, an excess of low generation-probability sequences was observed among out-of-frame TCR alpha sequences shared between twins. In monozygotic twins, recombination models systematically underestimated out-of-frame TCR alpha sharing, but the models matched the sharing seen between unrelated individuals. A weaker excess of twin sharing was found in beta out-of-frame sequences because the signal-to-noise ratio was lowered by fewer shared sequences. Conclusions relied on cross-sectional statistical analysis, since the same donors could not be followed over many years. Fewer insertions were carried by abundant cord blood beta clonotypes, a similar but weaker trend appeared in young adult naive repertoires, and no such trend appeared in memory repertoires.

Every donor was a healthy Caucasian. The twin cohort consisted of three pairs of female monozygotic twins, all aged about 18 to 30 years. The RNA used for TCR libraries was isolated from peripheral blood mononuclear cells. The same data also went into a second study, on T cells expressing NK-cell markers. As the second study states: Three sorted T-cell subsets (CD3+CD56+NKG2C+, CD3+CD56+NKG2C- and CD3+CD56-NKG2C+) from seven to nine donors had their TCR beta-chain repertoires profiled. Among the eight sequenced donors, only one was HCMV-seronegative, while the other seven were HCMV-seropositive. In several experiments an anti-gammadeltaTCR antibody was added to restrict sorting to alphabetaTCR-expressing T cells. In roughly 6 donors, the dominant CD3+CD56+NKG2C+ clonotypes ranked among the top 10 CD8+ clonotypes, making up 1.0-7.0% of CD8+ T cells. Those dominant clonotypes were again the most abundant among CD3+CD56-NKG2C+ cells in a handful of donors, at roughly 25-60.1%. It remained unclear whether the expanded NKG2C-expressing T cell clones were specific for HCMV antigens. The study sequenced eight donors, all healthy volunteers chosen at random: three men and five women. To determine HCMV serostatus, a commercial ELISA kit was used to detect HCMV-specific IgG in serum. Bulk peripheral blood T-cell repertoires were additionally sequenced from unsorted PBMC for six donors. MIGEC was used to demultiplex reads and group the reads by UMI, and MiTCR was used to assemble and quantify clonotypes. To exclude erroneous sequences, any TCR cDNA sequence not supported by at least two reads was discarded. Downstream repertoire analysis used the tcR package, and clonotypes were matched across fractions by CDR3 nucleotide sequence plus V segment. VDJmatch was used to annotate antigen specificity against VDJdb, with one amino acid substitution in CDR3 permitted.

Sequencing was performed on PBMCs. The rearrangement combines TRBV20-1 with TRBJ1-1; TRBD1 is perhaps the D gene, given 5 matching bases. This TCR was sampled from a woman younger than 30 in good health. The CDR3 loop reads CSAGTILEAFF. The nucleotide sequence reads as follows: TGCAGTGCCGGGACGATCTTAGAAGCTTTCTTT.